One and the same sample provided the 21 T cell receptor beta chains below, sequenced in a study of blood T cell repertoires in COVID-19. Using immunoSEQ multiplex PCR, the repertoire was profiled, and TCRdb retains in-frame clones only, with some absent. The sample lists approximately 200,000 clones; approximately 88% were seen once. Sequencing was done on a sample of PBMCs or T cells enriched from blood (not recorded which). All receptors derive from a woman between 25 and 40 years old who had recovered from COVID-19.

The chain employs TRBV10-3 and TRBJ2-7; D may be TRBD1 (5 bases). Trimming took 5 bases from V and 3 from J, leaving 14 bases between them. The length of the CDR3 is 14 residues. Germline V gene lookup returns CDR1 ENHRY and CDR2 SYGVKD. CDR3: CAISQGPQSYEQYV. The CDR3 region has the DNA TGTGCCATCAGTCAGGGCCCCCAAAGCTACGAGCAGTACGTC.

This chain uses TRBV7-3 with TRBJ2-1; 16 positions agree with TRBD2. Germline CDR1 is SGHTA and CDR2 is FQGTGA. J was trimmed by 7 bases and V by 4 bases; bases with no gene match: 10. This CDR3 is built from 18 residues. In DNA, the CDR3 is TGTGCCAGCAGCTCCACCGGGACTAGCGGGAGGGAGCGGAATGAGCAGTTCTTC. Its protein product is CASSSTGTSGRERNEQFF.

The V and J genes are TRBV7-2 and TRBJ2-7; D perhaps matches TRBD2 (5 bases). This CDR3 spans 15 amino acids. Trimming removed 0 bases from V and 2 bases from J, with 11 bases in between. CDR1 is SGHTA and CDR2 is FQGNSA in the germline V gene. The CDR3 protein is CASSLAAGTAYEQYF. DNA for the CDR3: TGTGCCAGCAGCTTAGCGGCGGGCACGGCCTACGAGCAGTACTTC.

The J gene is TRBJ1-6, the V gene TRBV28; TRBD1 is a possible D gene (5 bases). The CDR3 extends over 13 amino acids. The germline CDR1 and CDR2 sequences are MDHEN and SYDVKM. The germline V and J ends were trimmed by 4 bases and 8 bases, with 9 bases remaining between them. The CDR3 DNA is TGTGCCAGCAGTTACAGGAGTTATTCACCCCTCCACTTT. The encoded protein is CASSYRSYSPLHF.

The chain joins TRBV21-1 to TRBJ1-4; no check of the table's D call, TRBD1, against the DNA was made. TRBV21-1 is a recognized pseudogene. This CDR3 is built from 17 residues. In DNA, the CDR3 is TGTGCCAGCGTCGGGGACAGAGACTTTGCAACTAATGAAAAACTGTTTTTT. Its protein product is CASVGDRDFATNEKLFF.

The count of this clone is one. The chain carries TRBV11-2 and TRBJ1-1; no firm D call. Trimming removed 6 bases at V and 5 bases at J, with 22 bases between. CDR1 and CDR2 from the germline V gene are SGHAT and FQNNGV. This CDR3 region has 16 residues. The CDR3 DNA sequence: TGTGCCAGCAGTCAACCAATGAGGGTCGGGAAGACTGAAGCTTTCTTT. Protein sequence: CASSQPMRVGKTEAFF.

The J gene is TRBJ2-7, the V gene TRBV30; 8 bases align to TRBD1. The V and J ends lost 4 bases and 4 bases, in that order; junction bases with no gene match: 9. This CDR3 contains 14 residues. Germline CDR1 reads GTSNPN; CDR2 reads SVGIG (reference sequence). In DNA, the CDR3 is TGTGCCTGGACCGAAGGCAGGGGGCTTTACGAGCAGTACTTC. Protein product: CAWTEGRGLYEQYF.

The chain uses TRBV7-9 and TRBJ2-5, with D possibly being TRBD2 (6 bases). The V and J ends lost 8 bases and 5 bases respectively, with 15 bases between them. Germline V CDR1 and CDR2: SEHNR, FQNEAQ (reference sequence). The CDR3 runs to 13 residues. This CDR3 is CASLRLAGETQYF. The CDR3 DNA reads TGTGCCAGCCTTAGGCTGGCGGGGGAGACCCAGTACTTC.

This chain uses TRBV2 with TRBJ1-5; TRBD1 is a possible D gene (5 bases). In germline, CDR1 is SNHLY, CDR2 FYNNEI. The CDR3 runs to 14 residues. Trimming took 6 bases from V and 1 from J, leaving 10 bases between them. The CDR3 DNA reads TGTGCCAGCAGGACGGACACGAGCAATCAGCCCCAGCATTTT. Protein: CASRTDTSNQPQHF.

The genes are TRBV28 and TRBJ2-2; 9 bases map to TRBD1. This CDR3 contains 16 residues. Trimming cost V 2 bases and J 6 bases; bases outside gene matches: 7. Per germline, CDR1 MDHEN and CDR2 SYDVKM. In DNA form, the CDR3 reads TGTGCCAGCAGTTTAACCGGGACAGGGTTGTCCGGGGAGCTGTTTTTT. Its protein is CASSLTGTGLSGELFF.

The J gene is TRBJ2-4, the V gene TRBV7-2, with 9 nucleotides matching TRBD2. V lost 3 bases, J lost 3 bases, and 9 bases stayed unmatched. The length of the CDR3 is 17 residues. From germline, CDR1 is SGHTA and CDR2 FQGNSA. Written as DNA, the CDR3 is TGTGCCAGCAGCTTTTGGTTGGCGGGGGGGGGCAAAAACATTCAGTACTTC. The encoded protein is CASSFWLAGGGKNIQYF.

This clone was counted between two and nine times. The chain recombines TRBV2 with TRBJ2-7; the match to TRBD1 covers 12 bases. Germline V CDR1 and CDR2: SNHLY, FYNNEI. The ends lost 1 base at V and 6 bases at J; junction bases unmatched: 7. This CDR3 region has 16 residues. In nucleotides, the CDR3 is TGTGCCAGCAGTGAAGAGGGACAGGGGGCATCAAGCGAGCAGTACGTC. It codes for CASSEEGQGASSEQYV.

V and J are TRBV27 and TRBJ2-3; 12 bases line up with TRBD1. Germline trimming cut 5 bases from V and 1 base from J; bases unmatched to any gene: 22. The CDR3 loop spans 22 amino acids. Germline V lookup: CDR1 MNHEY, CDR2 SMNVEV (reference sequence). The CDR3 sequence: CASSLGARDRGLEERGTDTQYF. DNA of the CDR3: TGTGCCAGCAGTCTGGGGGCTCGGGACAGGGGGCTAGAAGAGCGAGGCACAGATACGCAGTATTTT.

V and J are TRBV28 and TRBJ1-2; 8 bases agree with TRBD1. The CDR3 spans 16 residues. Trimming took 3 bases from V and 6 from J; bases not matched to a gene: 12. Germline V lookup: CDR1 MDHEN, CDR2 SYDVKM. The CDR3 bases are TGTGCCAGCAGTTTTCCCGGAACAGGGGGGATAAATGGCTACACCTTC. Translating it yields CASSFPGTGGINGYTF.

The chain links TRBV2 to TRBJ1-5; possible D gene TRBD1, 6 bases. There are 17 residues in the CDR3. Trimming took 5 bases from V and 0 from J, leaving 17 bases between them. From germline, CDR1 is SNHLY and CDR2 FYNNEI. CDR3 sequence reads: CASSTKDSWNSNQPQHF. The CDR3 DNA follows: TGTGCCAGCAGTACCAAGGACAGCTGGAATAGCAATCAGCCCCAGCATTTT.

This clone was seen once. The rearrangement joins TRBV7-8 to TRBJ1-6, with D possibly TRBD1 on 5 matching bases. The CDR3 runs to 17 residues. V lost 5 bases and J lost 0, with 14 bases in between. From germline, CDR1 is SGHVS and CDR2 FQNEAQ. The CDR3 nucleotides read TGTGCCAGCAGCCACCGACAGTCCCGCTCCTATAATTCACCCCTCCACTTT. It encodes CASSHRQSRSYNSPLHF.

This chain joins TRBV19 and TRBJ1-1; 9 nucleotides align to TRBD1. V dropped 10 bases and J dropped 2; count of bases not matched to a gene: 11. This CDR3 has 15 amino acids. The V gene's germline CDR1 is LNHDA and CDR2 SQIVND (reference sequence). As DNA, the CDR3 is TGTGCCACTAGCTTCCCGGGACAGGGAAACACTGAAGCTTTCTTT. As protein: CATSFPGQGNTEAFF. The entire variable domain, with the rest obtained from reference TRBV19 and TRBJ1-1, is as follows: DGGITQSPKYLFRKEGQNVTLSCEQNLNHDAMYWYRQDPGQGLRLIYYSQIVNDFQKGDIAEGYSVSREKKESFPLTVTSAQKNPTAFYLCATSFPGQGNTEAFFGQGTRLTVV.

This chain's CDR3 is CASSPRQTNKPNEKLFF. The DNA of the CDR3 is TGTGCCAGCTCACCACGACAGACCAACAAACCTAATGAAAAACTGTTTTTT. This rearrangement joins TRBV18 to TRBJ1-4; TRBD1 might be the D (5 bases). This CDR3 contains 17 residues. Per germline, CDR1 KGHSH and CDR2 LQKENI. The V gene lost 1 base and the J gene lost 3 bases, with 15 bases spanning the gap.

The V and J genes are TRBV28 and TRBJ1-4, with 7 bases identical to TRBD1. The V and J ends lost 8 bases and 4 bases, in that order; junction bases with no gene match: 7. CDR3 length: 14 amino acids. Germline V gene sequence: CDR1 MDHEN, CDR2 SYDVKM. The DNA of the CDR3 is TGTGCCAGCCAGGGGGGAGCCCTTAATGAAAAACTGTTTTTT. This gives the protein CASQGGALNEKLFF.

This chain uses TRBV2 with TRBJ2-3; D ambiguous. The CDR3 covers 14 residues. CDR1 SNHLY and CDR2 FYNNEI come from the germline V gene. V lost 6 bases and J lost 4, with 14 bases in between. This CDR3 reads CASSPSGNPDTQYF. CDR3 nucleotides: TGTGCCAGCAGCCCCTCCGGTAATCCAGATACGCAGTATTTT.

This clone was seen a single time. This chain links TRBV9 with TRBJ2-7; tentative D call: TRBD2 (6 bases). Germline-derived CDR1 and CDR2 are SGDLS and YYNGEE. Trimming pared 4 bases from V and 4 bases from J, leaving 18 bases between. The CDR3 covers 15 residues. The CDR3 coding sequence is TGTGCCAGCAGCCCGGCGCGGGATAGACCTTACGAGCAGTACTTC. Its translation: CASSPARDRPYEQYF.